These 21 T cell receptor beta chains were all obtained from the same sample, sequenced in a study of immune characteristics of hereditary and idiopathic chronic pancreatitis. Measured with immunoSEQ multiplex PCR; TCRdb has only the in-frame clones, and not every one. The table records over 11,000 clones, less than 85% of them present only once. Chronic pancreatitis tissue was collected during total pancreatectomy with islet autotransplantation. Sequenced sample: pancreas tissue with hereditary chronic pancreatitis. The receptors stem from a human donor with chronic pancreatitis.

This chain links TRBV19 with TRBJ1-6; 7 positions agree with TRBD1. CDR1 and CDR2 from the germline V gene are LNHDA and SQIVND (reference sequence). This CDR3 comprises 14 residues. V was pared by 7 bases and J by 8 bases, with 8 bases of the junction left unmatched. CDR3 bases: TGTGCCAGTACCACAGGGGTCCTACATTCACCCCTCCACTTT. Translating gives CASTTGVLHSPLHF. The full variable domain, rest sourced from reference TRBV19 and TRBJ1-6, is DGGITQSPKYLFRKEGQNVTLSCEQNLNHDAMYWYRQDPGQGLRLIYYSQIVNDFQKGDIAEGYSVSREKKESFPLTVTSAQKNPTAFYLCASTTGVLHSPLHFGNGTRLTVT.

This chain connects TRBV3-1 (or the pseudogene TRBV3-2) to TRBJ1-6, with D unresolved. Per germline, CDR1 LGHDT and CDR2 YNNKEL (reference sequence). The CDR3 consists of 16 residues. V dropped 8 bases and J dropped 9 bases, with 23 bases sitting between them. Written as DNA, the CDR3 is TGTGCCAGCCGCCCAATCTCGTCCCGGGGAAGTTCACCCCTCCACTTT. This gives the protein CASRPISSRGSSPLHF.

The gene calls are TRBV7-8 and TRBJ2-5, with D perhaps matching TRBD1 or TRBD2 (5 bases each). Trimming took off 2 bases at V and 3 bases at J, with 19 bases between the two ends. The CDR3 runs to 17 residues. CDR1 and CDR2 (germline): SGHVS, FQNEAQ. The CDR3 DNA sequence: TGTGCCAGCAGCTTACTCGGGGCGGTGGGCAAGAAAGAGACCCAGTACTTC. This encodes CASSLLGAVGKKETQYF.

The chain recombines TRBV5-6 with TRBJ1-1, with TRBD1 identical over 7 bases. The CDR3 loop spans 14 amino acids. Per the germline V gene, CDR1 is SGHDT and CDR2 is YYEEEE. Trimming took 3 bases from V and 6 from J; bases not matched to a gene: 8. CDR3 coding DNA: TGTGCCAGCAGCTACCTACAGGGGATGTCTGAAGCTTTCTTT. Translating gives CASSYLQGMSEAFF.

CDR3 sequence (DNA): TGTGCCAGCAGTTTATCGGCGACAGGGACGGCTGAAGCTTTCTTT. This sequence encodes CASSLSATGTAEAFF. The chain uses TRBV27 and TRBJ1-1, with 7 bases matching TRBD1. V trimming: 0 bases; J trimming: 6 bases; junction bases outside the gene matches: 7. Germline assignment: CDR1 MNHEY and CDR2 SMNVEV (reference sequence). CDR3 size: 15 residues.

V is TRBV30 and J is TRBJ2-6, with D perhaps TRBD1 (6 bases). Per the germline V gene, CDR1 is GTSNPN and CDR2 is SVGIG (reference sequence). This CDR3 is 14 amino acids long. V was pared by 3 bases and J by 1 base, with 7 bases between. CDR3 nucleotides: TGTGCCTGGAGGGACAGTTCTGGGGCCAACGTCCTGACTTTC. This encodes CAWRDSSGANVLTF.

The V call is TRBV29-1, the J call TRBJ2-3; D possibly corresponds to TRBD1 (6 bases). CDR1 is SQVTM, CDR2 ANQGSEA, per germline. This CDR3 has 11 residues. With 7 bases removed from V and 4 bases from J, the gap between germline ends came to 9 bases. This CDR3 reads CSGNRADTQYF. The CDR3, as DNA: TGCAGCGGGAACAGGGCAGATACGCAGTATTTT.

This clone was seen a single time. The genes are TRBV4-1 and TRBJ2-5; 8 bases map to TRBD1. The CDR3 contains 16 residues. V lost 3 bases and J lost 4; bases outside the gene matches: 10. Germline V gene lookup returns CDR1 MGHRA and CDR2 YSYEKL. CDR3 residues: CASSQEPSGGGETQYF. CDR3 bases: TGCGCCAGCAGCCAGGAGCCCTCAGGGGGCGGAGAGACCCAGTACTTC.

The chain combines TRBV27 with TRBJ2-5; D may be TRBD2 (6 bases). Trimming shortened V by 0 bases and J by 5 bases, and 13 bases separated the two germline ends. Germline V gives CDR1 MNHEY, CDR2 SMNVEV (reference sequence). This CDR3 is built from 15 residues. The CDR3 reads CASSLSYGRFETQYF. The CDR3 DNA reads as TGTGCCAGCAGTTTATCGTACGGGAGATTTGAGACCCAGTACTTC.

The chain's CDR3 is CASKRTSERNYGYTF. In DNA, the CDR3 is TGTGCCAGCAAGCGGACATCTGAGAGGAACTATGGCTACACCTTC. This chain links TRBV27 with TRBJ1-2, with D maybe TRBD1 (5 bases). The CDR3 has 15 amino acids. The V end was cut by 7 bases, the J end by 2 bases, with 17 bases between. Germline V gives CDR1 MNHEY, CDR2 SMNVEV (reference sequence).

J is TRBJ1-2 and V is TRBV28, with D tentatively TRBD1 (5 bases). The germline gives CDR1 MDHEN, CDR2 SYDVKM. This CDR3 is built from 12 residues. Deletions cut 6 bases from V and 6 bases from J, with 11 bases between. The CDR3, as DNA: TGTGCCAGCAGATCAGGGCCTCATGGCTACACCTTC. Residues: CASRSGPHGYTF.

The CDR3 loop is CASSEQNQPQHF. As DNA, the CDR3 is TGTGCCAGCAGTGAACAGAATCAGCCCCAGCATTTT. This chain uses TRBV6-1 with TRBJ1-5; D is ambiguous. CDR3 length: 12 residues. Germline V gene sequence: CDR1 MNHNS, CDR2 SASEGT. The germline V and J ends were trimmed by 2 bases and 4 bases, with 3 bases remaining between them.

This clone appeared once. J is TRBJ2-4 and V is TRBV18; unclear D gene. CDR1 and CDR2 (germline): KGHSH, LQKENI. The CDR3 sequence is 15 residues long. The ends were cut back, 3 bases at V and 0 bases at J, with 9 bases in the middle. The DNA for the CDR3 is TGTGCCAGCTCACCGGTCGGGCTAGCCAAAAACATTCAGTACTTC. This encodes CASSPVGLAKNIQYF.

The chain links TRBV6-5 to TRBJ2-5, with 10 bases matching TRBD1. This CDR3 contains 15 residues. Germline V gene data show CDR1 as MNHEY and CDR2 as SVGAGI. After removal of 5 bases from V and 4 bases from J, the junction contained 7 bases not matched to a gene. This CDR3 is CASSPGRDRGETQYF. The CDR3 DNA is TGTGCCAGCAGTCCCGGCCGGGACAGGGGAGAGACCCAGTACTTC.

V and J are TRBV19 and TRBJ1-1; tentative D call: TRBD1 (5 bases). This CDR3 is built from 16 residues. Trimming stripped 7 bases from V and 0 bases from J, with 18 bases between. Germline-derived CDR1 and CDR2 are LNHDA and SQIVND (reference sequence). CDR3 in amino acids: CASMETRGSMNTEAFF. The CDR3, as DNA: TGTGCCAGTATGGAGACTCGGGGCTCCATGAACACTGAAGCTTTCTTT.

The V gene is TRBV19, the J gene TRBJ2-3; 7 nucleotides match TRBD1. The J segment lost 3 bases and the V segment lost 5 bases, leaving 11 bases of the junction unmatched. Germline V gene sequence: CDR1 LNHDA, CDR2 SQIVND (reference sequence). This CDR3 region has 16 residues. CDR3 sequence reads: CASSEGAGTRTDTQYF. CDR3 bases: TGTGCCAGTAGTGAGGGGGCAGGGACGAGAACAGATACGCAGTATTTT.

V usage is TRBV7-9 and J usage is TRBJ2-2; D is uncertain. This CDR3 contains 12 residues. V was clipped by 7 bases and J by 4 bases, with 7 bases between them. Per germline, CDR1 SEHNR and CDR2 FQNEAQ (reference sequence). The CDR3 DNA reads as TGTGCCAGCACCTGGGGCACCGGGGAGCTGTTTTTT. Translation gives CASTWGTGELFF.

V gene TRBV29-1 combines with J gene TRBJ2-5, with 9 bases matching TRBD1. CDR1 and CDR2 (germline): SQVTM, ANQGSEA. The CDR3 runs 14 residues. For the CDR3, the DNA is TGCAGTTCCCCCGAGGGACAGGGCCAAGAGACCCAGTACTTC. Its translation is CSSPEGQGQETQYF.

The J gene is TRBJ2-1, the V gene TRBV27, with a possible D match to TRBD2 (7 bases). The V gene lost 7 bases and the J gene lost 2 bases, with 15 bases spanning the gap. Germline CDR1 reads MNHEY; CDR2 reads SMNVEV (reference sequence). CDR3 length equals 15 residues. CDR3 in DNA: TGTGCCAGCACCAAGGGGGGGGGTCCCTACAATGAGCAGTTCTTC. It encodes CASTKGGGPYNEQFF.

This chain connects TRBV28 to TRBJ2-7; 9 bases are shared with TRBD2. Trimming removed 6 bases from V and 1 base from J; junction bases left unmatched: 10. CDR1 is MDHEN and CDR2 is SYDVKM in the germline V gene. This CDR3 is built from 16 residues. In DNA, the CDR3 is TGTGCCAGCAGGCCTACCGGGACTAGCTTTTCCTACGAGCAGTACTTC. Encoded protein: CASRPTGTSFSYEQYF.

For the CDR3, the DNA is TGTGCCAGCAGGGGACTAGTCTCTCTCGGTACTGAGCAGTTCTTC. Its protein product is CASRGLVSLGTEQFF. V and J are TRBV2 and TRBJ2-1, with 8 bases identical to TRBD2. The CDR3 contains 15 residues. With 6 bases clipped from V and 9 bases from J, the junction kept 13 bases outside the gene matches. The germline V gene has CDR1 SNHLY and CDR2 FYNNEI.